A selection of T cell receptor beta chains follows, all from one sample in a study of OX40 agonist ivuxolimab in advanced cancers. Sequencing was performed with immunoSEQ multiplex PCR; in TCRdb, only in-frame clones are kept and a portion is missing. The sample consists of about 96,000 clones, under 90% of them appearing once. The input for sequencing was CD4+ or CD8+ T cells sorted from blood, taken in a trial of the OX40 agonist ivuxolimab. These receptors all come from an adult with an advanced solid tumor such as melanoma, head and neck, liver or kidney cancer. Both conserved end residues are part of each CDR3. The D gene is left open where the match is weak. Clone size is not always given. Where it is, it says once, few, many or a class for expanded clones.

v_call	d_call	clone_size	j_call	cdr3_aa	cdr3_nt
TRBV29-1	TRBD1	-	TRBJ1-1	CSARTGPTEAFF	TGCAGCGCTCGGACAGGGCCCACTGAAGCTTTCTTT
TRBV5-4	-	-	TRBJ2-7	CASSPGAGETYEQYF	TGTGCCAGCAGCCCGGGAGCCGGGGAAACCTACGAGCAGTACTTC
TRBV4-1	TRBD1	few	TRBJ2-7	CASSQPQGPDYEQYF	TGCGCCAGCAGCCAACCACAGGGGCCCGACTACGAGCAGTACTTC
TRBV30	-	-	TRBJ2-5	CAWGDPSLQETQYF	TGTGCCTGGGGGGACCCTAGTCTCCAAGAGACCCAGTACTTC
TRBV7-8	TRBD1	-	TRBJ1-1	CASSLRADRGGNTEAFF	TGTGCCAGCAGCTTACGGGCCGACAGGGGAGGGAACACTGAAGCTTTCTTT
TRBV6-5	TRBD1	once	TRBJ1-2	CASSYSGGGYTF	TGTGCCAGCAGTTACTCAGGGGGCGGCTACACCTTC
TRBV6-5	-	-	TRBJ1-2	CASSDRSNYGYTF	TGTGCCAGCAGTGACAGGTCTAACTATGGCTACACCTTC
TRBV7-9	TRBD1	many	TRBJ1-2	CASSSRDRAGYTF	TGTGCCAGCAGCTCACGGGACAGGGCTGGCTACACCTTC
TRBV12-1	-	-	TRBJ1-2	CASSFPGRVSYGYTF	TGTGCCAGCAGCTTCCCGGGACGCGTATCCTATGGCTACACCTTC
TRBV19	-	-	TRBJ1-2	CARCGGMEGYTF	TGTGCCAGGTGTGGGGGGATGGAAGGCTACACCTTC
TRBV27	-	-	TRBJ1-2	CASSPHLTTVNYGYTF	TGTGCCAGCAGTCCCCACCTGACGACAGTAAACTATGGCTACACCTTC
TRBV16	-	-	TRBJ2-7	CASSLHDRSSYEQYF	TGTGCCAGCAGCCTTCACGACAGGAGCTCCTACGAGCAGTACTTC
TRBV12-5	-	-	TRBJ2-1	CASELTQEQFF	TGTGCTAGTGAACTGACCCAGGAGCAGTTCTTC
TRBV6-1	TRBD1	-	TRBJ2-7	CASSGDSREYEQYF	TGTGCCAGCAGTGGGGACAGTAGGGAGTACGAGCAGTACTTC
TRBV27	-	-	TRBJ2-7	CASRTQGPYSYEQYF	TGTGCCAGCAGAACCCAGGGGCCGTACTCCTACGAGCAGTACTTC
TRBV27	-	-	TRBJ2-3	CASRLSPSTDTQYF	TGTGCCAGCAGACTGAGCCCGAGCACAGATACGCAGTATTTT
TRBV19	-	-	TRBJ1-5	CASSIPHRGNQPQHF	TGTGCCAGTAGTATACCACACAGGGGCAATCAGCCCCAGCATTTT
TRBV9	-	-	TRBJ1-5	CASSVGWDQPQHF	TGTGCCAGCAGCGTAGGTTGGGATCAGCCCCAGCATTTT
TRBV2	-	once	TRBJ2-2	CASSVLSSTGELFF	TGTGCCAGCAGTGTACTGAGTAGCACAGGGGAGCTGTTTTTT
TRBV15	-	-	TRBJ1-1	CATSLLTGSAEAFF	TGTGCCACCAGCCTGCTTACAGGGTCCGCTGAAGCTTTCTTT
TRBV7-9	TRBD2	-	TRBJ2-1	CASSFPPRLAGNNNEQFF	TGTGCCAGCAGCTTTCCCCCAAGACTAGCGGGTAACAACAATGAGCAGTTCTTC
TRBV18	-	once	TRBJ1-1	CASSPGQNTEAFF	TGTGCCAGCTCACCAGGGCAGAACACTGAAGCTTTCTTT
TRBV10-3	TRBD1	-	TRBJ2-7	CAISLGTGGDEQYF	TGTGCCATCAGTCTCGGGACAGGGGGAGACGAGCAGTACTTC
TRBV6-6	-	once	TRBJ2-7	CASSPGGNSYEQYF	TGTGCCAGCAGCCCCGGGGGCAACTCCTACGAGCAGTACTTC
TRBV5-6	-	once	TRBJ1-4	CASSLEGLTNEKLFF	TGTGCCAGCAGCTTGGAAGGGCTCACTAATGAAAAACTGTTTTTT
TRBV5-1	-	-	TRBJ1-1	CASSYLQSTEAFF	TGCGCCAGCAGCTACCTACAGAGCACTGAAGCTTTCTTT
TRBV11-1	-	once	TRBJ2-1	CASSLGSGNEQFF	TGTGCCAGCAGCTTGGGGTCTGGCAATGAGCAGTTCTTC
TRBV7-8	-	-	TRBJ1-6	CASRADFNSPLHF	TGTGCCAGCAGGGCAGACTTTAATTCACCCCTCCACTTT
TRBV5-5	TRBD1	-	TRBJ1-5	CASSLGGQGNQPQHF	TGTGCCAGCAGCCTGGGGGGACAGGGAAATCAGCCCCAGCATTTT
TRBV19	TRBD2	-	TRBJ2-7	CASSLLSGGSTYEQYF	TGTGCCAGTAGCCTCCTAAGCGGGGGGTCGACTTACGAGCAGTACTTC
TRBV7-2	TRBD1	-	TRBJ2-2	CASSLTGGRTGELFF	TGTGCCAGCAGCTTAACAGGGGGCAGGACCGGGGAGCTGTTTTTT
TRBV2	-	-	TRBJ2-7	CASKPIHSYEQYF	TGTGCCAGCAAGCCAATCCATTCCTACGAGCAGTACTTC